This T cell receptor (beta chain) stems from a study of cytomegalovirus exposure and HLA in healthy donors. Across the whole study: It was reported in a later analysis that the same platform had been used for the 120 validation repertoires as for the approximately 700 first-cohort repertoires.

Method: immunoSEQ multiplex PCR; TCRdb's copy keeps in-frame clones and lacks some. The profile shows over 150,000 clones, roughly nine tenths of them singletons. Germline-derived CDR1 and CDR2 are SGHTA and FQGNSA. V shed 5 bases and J shed 3 bases, with 16 bases lying between them. This CDR3 has 15 amino acids. The rearrangement joins TRBV7-2 to TRBJ1-2, with D possibly TRBD1 on 6 matching bases. Sequencing was done on a sample of PBMCs. The clonotype comes from a woman in her late teens or twenties in good health and CMV-seropositive. CDR3 loop: CASSPGKGGHYGYTF. DNA for the CDR3: TGTGCCAGCAGCCCCGGGAAAGGGGGTCACTATGGCTACACCTTC.